The clone carrying this T cell receptor beta chain was counted a few times. These data originate in a study of shared clonotypes between healthy human individuals. CDR1 MDHEN and CDR2 SYDVKM come from the germline V gene. CDR3 length: 13 residues. Trimming cost V 10 bases and J 4 bases, with 16 bases left between them. Sorted-subset replicate PCRs used 200 ng of genomic DNA. This amount corresponded to about 30,000 T cell genomes. Repertoires were generated with immunoSEQ multiplex PCR, while TCRdb's copy carries only in-frame clones and drops some. The sample lists around 980,000 clones; around 82% were seen once. CD45RA+ naive and CD45RA-negative memory subsets were separated from CD4+ cells.

Sequenced material: memory CD4+ T cells from PBMCs. Sample subset: CD45RA-negative fraction. The chain carries TRBV28 and TRBJ1-1, with no clear D. This sequence originates from a man between 18 and 29 years old in good health. Some clones in this sample may be carry-over from other donors' samples. The CDR3 spells CATFRRESTEAFF. The CDR3 DNA is TGTGCCACCTTCCGTAGGGAGTCCACTGAAGCTTTCTTT.